The 5 T cell receptor beta chains given below trace back to one sample, sequenced in a study of T cells in Graves' hyperthyroidism and ophthalmopathy. TCR beta CDR3 regions were amplified from RNA transcripts. With the HTBI primer set, the TCR CDR3 went through a first round of RT-PCR. TCRdb re-analysed the multiplex PCR reads in MiXCR, keeping a single row per CDR3 protein. The data show more than 500,000 distinct CDR3 sequences, with roughly 15% seen just once and roughly 29% held by the top ten. Sequenced: blood. Source of these receptors: a woman under 40 with Graves' ophthalmopathy.

This clonotype was detected ten times or more. V gene TRBV6-1 combines with J gene TRBJ2-7; TRBD1 aligns across 8 bases. Trimming at V came to 5 bases and at J to 1 base, leaving 10 bases not matched to a gene. CDR1 is MNHNS, CDR2 SASEGT, per germline. This CDR3 spans 16 amino acids. The CDR3 nucleotides read TGTGCCAGCAGTTCCTTAGCTCGGACAGGGTCCTACGAGCAGTACTTC. Encoded protein: CASSSLARTGSYEQYF.

Many counts were recorded for this clonotype. J is TRBJ2-1 and V is TRBV7-2, with 10 nucleotides matching TRBD2. Losses at the gene ends were 10 bases for V and 5 bases for J; bases not matched to a gene: 14. Germline V CDR1 and CDR2: SGHTA, FQGNSA. CDR3 length: 16 amino acids. The CDR3 nucleotides read TGTGCCAATTCAAATCCCGGGACTAGCGCCAACAATGAGCAGTTCTTC. This translates into CANSNPGTSANNEQFF.

In its sample, this clonotype was seen a few times. CDR3 loop: CASSQSPQGARSPLHF. In nucleotides, the CDR3 is TGTGCCAGCAGTCAGTCCCCACAGGGGGCGAGGTCACCCCTCCACTTT. The chain combines TRBV6-1 with TRBJ1-6; 9 bases match TRBD1. The trim removed 5 bases at V and 10 bases at J, leaving 12 bases unmatched. CDR1 and CDR2 (germline): MNHNS, SASEGT. The CDR3 loop spans 16 amino acids.

This clonotype was seen at least ten times. The chain has TRBV12-3 or TRBV12-4 and TRBJ2-5; D is uncertain. The CDR3 covers 12 residues. Trimming stripped 7 bases from V and 5 bases from J, with 11 bases between. The DNA for the CDR3 is TGTGCCAGCAAGGCCGCCGGGGAGACCCAGTACTTC. It translates to CASKAAGETQYF.

Concerning this clonotype: Relative to the germline gene, one junction end is altered; a read error may explain this. The chain recombines TRBV7-9 with TRBJ2-7; no firm D call. The V gene's germline CDR1 is SEHNR and CDR2 FQNEAQ (reference sequence). This CDR3 is 14 amino acids long. For the CDR3, the DNA is TGTGCCAGCAGCCCCGGGCGGAGCCACTACCAGCAGTACTTC. Its protein is CASSPGRSHYQQYF.